This TCR beta chain was captured by sequencing in a study of a mutant IDH1 vaccine in newly diagnosed glioma. Overall study: Treatment recipients were 62.5% male and about 40% female, and their mean age was roughly 40 years.

Produced via immunoSEQ multiplex PCR; TCRdb's table is partial and in-frame only. The sample carries 50,000 or so clones, roughly 90% recorded once. The time point is: week 11, during vaccination. A single vaccine dose contained 300 ug of mutant IDH1 20-mer peptide, and topical imiquimod was used with it. Germline CDR1 reads SQVTM; CDR2 reads ANQGSEA. Trimming left V 2 bases short and J 1 base short, with 15 bases between. CDR3 size: 16 residues. Study-level results: Altogether, around 95% of patients exhibited vaccine-induced immune responses. Among top peripheral T cell clonotypes, changes seemed unrelated to pseudoprogression.

Turning to this clone: Its target is not known.

The clonotype was recovered from a man aged 45 to 65 with glioma. Specimen: PBMCs, collected from a glioma patient whose treatment included an IDH1 peptide vaccine. J is TRBJ2-1 and V is TRBV29-1; no clear D. In DNA form, the CDR3 reads TGCAGCGTTGAATTGGTCCTCACGAAATCCTACAATGAGCAGTTCTTC. Translating it yields CSVELVLTKSYNEQFF.